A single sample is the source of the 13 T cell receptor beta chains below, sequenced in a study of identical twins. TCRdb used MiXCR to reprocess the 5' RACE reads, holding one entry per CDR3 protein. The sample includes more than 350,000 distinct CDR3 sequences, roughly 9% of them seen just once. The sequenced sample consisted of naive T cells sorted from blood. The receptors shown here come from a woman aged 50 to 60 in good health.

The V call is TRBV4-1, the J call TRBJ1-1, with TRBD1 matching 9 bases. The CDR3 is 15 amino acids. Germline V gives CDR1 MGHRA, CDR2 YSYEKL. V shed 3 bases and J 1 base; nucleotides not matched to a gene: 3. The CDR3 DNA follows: TGCGCCAGCAGCCAGGAGGACAGGGGGAACACTGAAGCTTTCTTT. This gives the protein CASSQEDRGNTEAFF.

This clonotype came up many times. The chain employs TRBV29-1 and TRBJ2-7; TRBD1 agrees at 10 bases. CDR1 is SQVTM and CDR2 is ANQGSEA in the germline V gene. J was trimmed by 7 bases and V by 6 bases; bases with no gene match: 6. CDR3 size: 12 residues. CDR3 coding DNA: TGCAGCGTGCGACAGGGGGCTGGGGAGCAGTACGTC. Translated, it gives CSVRQGAGEQYV.

CDR3 in DNA: TGTGCCAGCATATCATCCTCCTACGAGCAGTACTTC. Residues: CASISSSYEQYF. The chain combines TRBV6-2 or TRBV6-3 with TRBJ2-7; D is ambiguous. The CDR3 totals 12 residues. V lost 7 bases to trimming and J lost 0 bases, with 7 bases between them. Germline values: CDR1 MNHEY, CDR2 SVGEGT.

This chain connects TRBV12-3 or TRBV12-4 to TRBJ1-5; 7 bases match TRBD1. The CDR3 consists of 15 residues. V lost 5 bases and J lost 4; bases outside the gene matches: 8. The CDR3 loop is CASSQETGPNQPQHF. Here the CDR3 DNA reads TGTGCCAGCAGTCAAGAGACAGGGCCTAATCAGCCCCAGCATTTT.

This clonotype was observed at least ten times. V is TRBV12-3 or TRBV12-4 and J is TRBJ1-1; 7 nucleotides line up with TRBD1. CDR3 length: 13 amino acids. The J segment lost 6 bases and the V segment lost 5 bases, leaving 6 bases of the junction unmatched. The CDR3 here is CASSPQGFAEAFF. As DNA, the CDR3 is TGTGCCAGCAGTCCACAGGGGTTCGCTGAAGCTTTCTTT.

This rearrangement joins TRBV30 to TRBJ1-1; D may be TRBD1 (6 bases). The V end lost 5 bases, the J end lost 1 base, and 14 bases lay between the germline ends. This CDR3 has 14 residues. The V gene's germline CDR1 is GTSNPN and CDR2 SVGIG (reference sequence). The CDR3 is CAWEKQGTNTEAFF. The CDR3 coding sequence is TGTGCCTGGGAAAAACAGGGTACGAACACTGAAGCTTTCTTT.

In nucleotides, the CDR3 is TGTGCCAGCAGTTGGGGGGGCTCCAGCGGGATAGTGGAGACCCAGTACTTC. Translating gives CASSWGGSSGIVETQYF. This chain links TRBV27 with TRBJ2-5; weak D call: TRBD2 (7 bases). The CDR3 consists of 17 residues. Germline-derived CDR1 and CDR2 are MNHEY and SMNVEV (reference sequence). V was shortened by 4 bases and J by 5 bases, with 23 bases between the two germline ends.

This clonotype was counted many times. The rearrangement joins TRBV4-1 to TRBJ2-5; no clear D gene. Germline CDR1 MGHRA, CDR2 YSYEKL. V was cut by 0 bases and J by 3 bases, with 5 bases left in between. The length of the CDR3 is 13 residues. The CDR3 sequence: CASSQDREETQYF. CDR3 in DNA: TGCGCCAGCAGCCAAGATAGAGAAGAGACCCAGTACTTC.

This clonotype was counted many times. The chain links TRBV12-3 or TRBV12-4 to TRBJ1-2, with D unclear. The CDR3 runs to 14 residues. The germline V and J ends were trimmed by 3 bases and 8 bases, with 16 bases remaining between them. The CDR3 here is CASSLDYPLMGYTF. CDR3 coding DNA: TGTGCCAGCAGTTTGGACTACCCTCTCATGGGCTACACCTTC.

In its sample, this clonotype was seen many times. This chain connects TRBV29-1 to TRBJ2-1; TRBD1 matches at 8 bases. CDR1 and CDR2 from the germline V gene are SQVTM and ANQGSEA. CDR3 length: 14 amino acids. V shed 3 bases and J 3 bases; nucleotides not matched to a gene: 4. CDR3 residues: CSVEGTGLYNEQFF. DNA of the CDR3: TGCAGCGTTGAGGGGACAGGCCTCTACAATGAGCAGTTCTTC.

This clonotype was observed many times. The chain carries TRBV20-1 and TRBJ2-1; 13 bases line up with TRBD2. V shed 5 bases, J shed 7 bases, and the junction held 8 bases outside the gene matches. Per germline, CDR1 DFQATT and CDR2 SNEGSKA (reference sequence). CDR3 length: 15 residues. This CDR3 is CSAQLGLAGMNEQFF. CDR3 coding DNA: TGCAGTGCTCAGCTGGGACTAGCGGGAATGAATGAGCAGTTCTTC.

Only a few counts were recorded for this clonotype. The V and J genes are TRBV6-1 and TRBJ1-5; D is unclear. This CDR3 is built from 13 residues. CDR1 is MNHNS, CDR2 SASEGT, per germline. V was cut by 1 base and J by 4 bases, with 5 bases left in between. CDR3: CASSEGQNQPQHF. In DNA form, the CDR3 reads TGTGCCAGCAGTGAAGGGCAGAATCAGCCCCAGCATTTT.

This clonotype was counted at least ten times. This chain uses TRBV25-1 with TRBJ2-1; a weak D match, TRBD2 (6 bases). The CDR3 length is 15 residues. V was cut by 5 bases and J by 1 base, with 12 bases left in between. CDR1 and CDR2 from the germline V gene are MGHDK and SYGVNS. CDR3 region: CASSRGTGSYNEQFF. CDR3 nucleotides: TGTGCCAGCAGTCGGGGGACGGGGTCCTACAATGAGCAGTTCTTC.